This T cell receptor beta chain was documented in a study of Ad26.COV2.S vaccination and SARS-CoV-2 variants. Treatment noted: approximately 18 received Ad26.COV2.S at low or high dose, single or two shots; roughly 5 received placebo; per-sample allocation not given. Collection of the samples took place on day 63 after the first injection of vaccine or placebo. This table comes from immunoSEQ multiplex PCR, and its TCRdb copy is limited to in-frame clones, with some not included. The table has fewer than 500,000 clones, roughly 87% seen once; the top ten hold just over 2.5%. The sample in question was peripheral blood, obtained in a trial of Ad26.COV2.S vaccine versus placebo. The sequence derives from a person aged 18-60 years who received the Ad26.COV2.S COVID-19 vaccine or a placebo.

In DNA, the CDR3 is TGTGCCAGCAGTTTTAGAGGGGGATCCTCTGAAGCTTTCTTT. Amino acids: CASSFRGGSSEAFF. This rearrangement joins TRBV28 to TRBJ1-1; possibly TRBD1 for D (6 bases). Trimming cost V 3 bases and J 6 bases, with 14 bases left between them. Germline CDR1 and CDR2: MDHEN and SYDVKM. The CDR3 has 14 amino acids. The variable domain in full, with the rest retrieved from reference TRBV28 and TRBJ1-1, is DVKVTQSSRYLVKRTGEKVFLECVQDMDHENMFWYRQDPGLGLRLIYFSYDVKMKEKGDIPEGYSVSREKKERFSLILESASTNQTSMYLCASSFRGGSSEAFFGQGTRLTVV.